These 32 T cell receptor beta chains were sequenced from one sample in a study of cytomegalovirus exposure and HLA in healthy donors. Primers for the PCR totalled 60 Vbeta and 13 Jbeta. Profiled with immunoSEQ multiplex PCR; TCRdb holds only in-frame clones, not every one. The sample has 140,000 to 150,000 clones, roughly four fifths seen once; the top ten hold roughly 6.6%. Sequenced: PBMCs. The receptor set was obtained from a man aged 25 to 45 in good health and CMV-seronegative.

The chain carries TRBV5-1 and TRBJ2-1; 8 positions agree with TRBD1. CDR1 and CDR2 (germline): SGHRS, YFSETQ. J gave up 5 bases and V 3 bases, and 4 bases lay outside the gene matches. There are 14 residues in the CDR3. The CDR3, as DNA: TGCGCCAGCAGCTATCAGGGACAGGACAATGAGCAGTTCTTC. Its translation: CASSYQGQDNEQFF.

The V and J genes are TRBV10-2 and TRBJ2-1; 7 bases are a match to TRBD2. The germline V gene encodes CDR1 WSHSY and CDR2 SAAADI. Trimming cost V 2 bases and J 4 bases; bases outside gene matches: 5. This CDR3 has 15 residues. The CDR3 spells CASSEITGGYNEQFF. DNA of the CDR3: TGCGCCAGCAGTGAGATAACGGGGGGATACAATGAGCAGTTCTTC.

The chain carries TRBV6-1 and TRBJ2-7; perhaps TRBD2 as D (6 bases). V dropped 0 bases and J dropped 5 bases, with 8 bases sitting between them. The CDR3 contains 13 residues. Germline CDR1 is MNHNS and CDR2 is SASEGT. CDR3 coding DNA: TGTGCCAGCAGTGAAGCTGGGGAGGACGAGCAGTACTTC. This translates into CASSEAGEDEQYF.

CDR3 nucleotides: TGTGCCAGCAGCTTTGGACACGGCAATCAGCCCCAGCATTTT. This translates into CASSFGHGNQPQHF. The gene calls are TRBV5-5 and TRBJ1-5; D may be TRBD1 (5 bases). The CDR3 spans 14 residues. V shed 2 bases and J shed 2 bases, with 8 bases lying between them. Germline loops: CDR1 SGHKS, CDR2 YYEKEE (reference sequence).

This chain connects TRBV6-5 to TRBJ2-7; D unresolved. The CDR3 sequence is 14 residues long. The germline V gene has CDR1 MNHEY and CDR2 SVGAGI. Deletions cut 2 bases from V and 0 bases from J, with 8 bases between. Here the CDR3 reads CASSYHRVSYEQYF. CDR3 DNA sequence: TGTGCCAGCAGTTACCACCGGGTCTCCTACGAGCAGTACTTC.

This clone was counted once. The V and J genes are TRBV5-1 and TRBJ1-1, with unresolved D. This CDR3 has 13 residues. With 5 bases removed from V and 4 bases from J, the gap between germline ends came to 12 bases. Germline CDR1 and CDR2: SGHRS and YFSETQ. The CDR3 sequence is CASRQRGATEAFF. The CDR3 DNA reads TGCGCCAGCAGACAGCGGGGAGCCACTGAAGCTTTCTTT.

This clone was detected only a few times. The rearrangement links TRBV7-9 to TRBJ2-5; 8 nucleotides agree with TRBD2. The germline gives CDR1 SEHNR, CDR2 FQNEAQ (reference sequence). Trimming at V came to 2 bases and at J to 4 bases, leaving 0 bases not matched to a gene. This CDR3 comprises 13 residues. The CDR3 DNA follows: TGTGCCAGCAGCTTAACTAGCGGAGAGACCCAGTACTTC. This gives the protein CASSLTSGETQYF.

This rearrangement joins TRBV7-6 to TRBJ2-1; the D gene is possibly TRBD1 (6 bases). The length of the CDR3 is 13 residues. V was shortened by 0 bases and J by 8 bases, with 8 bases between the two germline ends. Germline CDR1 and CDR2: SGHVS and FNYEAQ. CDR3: CASSLAQGDEQFF. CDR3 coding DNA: TGTGCCAGCAGCTTAGCACAGGGCGATGAGCAGTTCTTC.

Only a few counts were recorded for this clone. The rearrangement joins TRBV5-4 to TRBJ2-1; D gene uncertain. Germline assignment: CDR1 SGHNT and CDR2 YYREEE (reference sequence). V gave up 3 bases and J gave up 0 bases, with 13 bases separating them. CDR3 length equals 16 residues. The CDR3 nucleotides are TGTGCCAGCAGCTCTCCGACTGGTCTCTCCTACAATGAGCAGTTCTTC. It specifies CASSSPTGLSYNEQFF.

In nucleotides, the CDR3 is TGTGCCAGCAGCTCCCGACGCGGGCTTCGGTACACTGAAGCTTTCTTT. Amino acid sequence: CASSSRRGLRYTEAFF. This chain links TRBV11-1 with TRBJ1-1; D gene uncertain. Germline CDR1 is SGHAT and CDR2 is FQDESV (reference sequence). Trimming removed 4 bases at V and 3 bases at J, with 18 bases between. CDR3 length: 16 amino acids.

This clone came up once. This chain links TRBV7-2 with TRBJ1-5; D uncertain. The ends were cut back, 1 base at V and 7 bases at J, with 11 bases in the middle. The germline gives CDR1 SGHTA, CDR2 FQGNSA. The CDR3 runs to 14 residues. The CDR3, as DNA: TGTGCCAGCAGCTTAGTTCCGGAGGGCCAGCCCCAGCATTTT. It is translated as CASSLVPEGQPQHF.

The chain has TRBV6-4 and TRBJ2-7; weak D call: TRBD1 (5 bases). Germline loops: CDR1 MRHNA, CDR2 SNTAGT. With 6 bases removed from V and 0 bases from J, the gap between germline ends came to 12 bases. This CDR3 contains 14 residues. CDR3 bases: TGTGCCAGCAGGCCGACAGTCAGCTCCTACGAGCAGTACTTC. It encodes CASRPTVSSYEQYF.

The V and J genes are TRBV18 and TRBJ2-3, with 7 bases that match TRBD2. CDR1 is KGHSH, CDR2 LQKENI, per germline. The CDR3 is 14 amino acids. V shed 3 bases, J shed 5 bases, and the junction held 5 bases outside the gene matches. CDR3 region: CASSPSGGIDTQYF. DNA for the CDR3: TGTGCCAGCTCACCGTCGGGAGGCATAGATACGCAGTATTTT.

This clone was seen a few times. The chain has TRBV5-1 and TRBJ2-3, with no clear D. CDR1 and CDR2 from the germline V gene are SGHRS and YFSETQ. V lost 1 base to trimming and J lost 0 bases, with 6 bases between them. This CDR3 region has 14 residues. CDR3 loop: CASSLWASTDTQYF. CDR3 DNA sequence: TGCGCCAGCAGCTTGTGGGCTAGCACAGATACGCAGTATTTT.

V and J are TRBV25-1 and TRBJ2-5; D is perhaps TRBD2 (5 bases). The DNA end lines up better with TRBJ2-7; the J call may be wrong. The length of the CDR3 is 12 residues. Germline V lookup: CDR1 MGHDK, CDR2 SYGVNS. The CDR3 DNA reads TGTGCCAGCCGCTCGGGATTCTACGAGCAGTACTTC. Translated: CASRSGFYEQYF.

The CDR3 nucleotides read TGTGCCAGCGGAGTGACTCAAGGTCCATACGAGCAGTACTTC. Protein sequence: CASGVTQGPYEQYF. The genes are TRBV11-2 and TRBJ2-7; no definite D call. Per the germline V gene, CDR1 is SGHAT and CDR2 is FQNNGV. Trimming shortened V by 8 bases and J by 4 bases, and 18 bases separated the two germline ends. The CDR3 covers 14 residues.

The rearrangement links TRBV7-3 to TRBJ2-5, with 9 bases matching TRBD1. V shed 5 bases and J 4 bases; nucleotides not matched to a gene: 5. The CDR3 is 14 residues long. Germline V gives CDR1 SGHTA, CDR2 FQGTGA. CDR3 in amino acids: CASSPTGGRETQYF. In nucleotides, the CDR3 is TGTGCCAGCAGCCCGACAGGGGGTCGAGAGACCCAGTACTTC.

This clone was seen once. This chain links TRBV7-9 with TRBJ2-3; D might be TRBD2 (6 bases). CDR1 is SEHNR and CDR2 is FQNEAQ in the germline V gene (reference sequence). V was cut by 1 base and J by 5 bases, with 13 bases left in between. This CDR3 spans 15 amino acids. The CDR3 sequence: CASSLEPAREDTQYF. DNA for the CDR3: TGTGCCAGCAGCTTAGAGCCCGCGCGGGAAGATACGCAGTATTTT.

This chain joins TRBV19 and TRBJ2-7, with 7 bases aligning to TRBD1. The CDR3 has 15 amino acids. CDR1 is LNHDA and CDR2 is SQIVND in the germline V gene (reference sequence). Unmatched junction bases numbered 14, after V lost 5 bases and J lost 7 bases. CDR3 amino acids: CASSDFGTAVNEQYF. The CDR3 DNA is TGTGCCAGTAGTGACTTCGGGACAGCAGTTAATGAGCAGTACTTC.

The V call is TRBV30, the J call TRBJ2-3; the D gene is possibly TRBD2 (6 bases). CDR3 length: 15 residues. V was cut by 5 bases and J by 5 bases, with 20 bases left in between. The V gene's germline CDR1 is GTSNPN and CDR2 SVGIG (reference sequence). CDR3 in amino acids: CAWGQEGPFGDTQYF. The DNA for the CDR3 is TGTGCCTGGGGTCAGGAGGGCCCCTTCGGAGATACGCAGTATTTT. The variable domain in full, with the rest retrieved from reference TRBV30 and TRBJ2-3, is SQTIHQWPATLVQPVGSPLSLECTVEGTSNPNLYWYRQAAGRGLQLLFYSVGIGQISSEVPQNLSASRPQDRQFILSSKKLLLSDSGFYLCAWGQEGPFGDTQYFGPGTRLTVL.

The CDR3 DNA follows: TGTGCCAGCAGTGTCGGGACAGGCGGGAATGAAAAACTGTTTTTT. It translates to CASSVGTGGNEKLFF. The chain links TRBV6-6 to TRBJ1-4; TRBD1 matches at 8 bases. The V and J ends lost 5 bases and 5 bases, in that order; junction bases with no gene match: 7. This CDR3 has 15 residues. In germline, CDR1 is MNHNY, CDR2 SVGAGI (reference sequence).

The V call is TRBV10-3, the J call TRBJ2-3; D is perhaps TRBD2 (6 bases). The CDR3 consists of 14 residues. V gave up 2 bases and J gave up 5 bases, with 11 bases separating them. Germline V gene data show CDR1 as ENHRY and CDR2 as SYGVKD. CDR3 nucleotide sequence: TGTGCCATCAGTGAGGGAGGGAGAATAGATACGCAGTATTTT. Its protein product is CAISEGGRIDTQYF.

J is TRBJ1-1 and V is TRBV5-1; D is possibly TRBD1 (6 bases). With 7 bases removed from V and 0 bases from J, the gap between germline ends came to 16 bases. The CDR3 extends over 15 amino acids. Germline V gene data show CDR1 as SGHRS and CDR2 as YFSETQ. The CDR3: CASFGTGPMNTEAFF. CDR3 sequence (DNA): TGCGCCAGCTTCGGAACAGGGCCCATGAACACTGAAGCTTTCTTT.

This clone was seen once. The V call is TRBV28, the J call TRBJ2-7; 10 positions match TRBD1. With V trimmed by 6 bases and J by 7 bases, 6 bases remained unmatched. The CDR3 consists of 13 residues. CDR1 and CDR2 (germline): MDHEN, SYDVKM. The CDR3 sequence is CASRGTGDEEQYF. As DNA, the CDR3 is TGTGCCAGCAGGGGGACAGGGGATGAGGAGCAGTACTTC.

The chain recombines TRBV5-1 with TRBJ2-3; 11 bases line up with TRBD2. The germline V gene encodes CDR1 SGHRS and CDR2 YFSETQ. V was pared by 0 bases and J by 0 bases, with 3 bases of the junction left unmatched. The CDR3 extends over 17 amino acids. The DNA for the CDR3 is TGCGCCAGCAGCTTGGCGACTAGCGGGATTAGCACAGATACGCAGTATTTT. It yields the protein CASSLATSGISTDTQYF.

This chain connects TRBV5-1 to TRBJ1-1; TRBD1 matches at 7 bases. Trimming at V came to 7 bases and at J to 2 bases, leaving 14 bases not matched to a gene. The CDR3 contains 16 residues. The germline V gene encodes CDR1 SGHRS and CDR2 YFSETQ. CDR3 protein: CASGLHLQGTNTEAFF. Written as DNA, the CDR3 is TGCGCCAGCGGCCTCCACCTACAGGGGACTAACACTGAAGCTTTCTTT.

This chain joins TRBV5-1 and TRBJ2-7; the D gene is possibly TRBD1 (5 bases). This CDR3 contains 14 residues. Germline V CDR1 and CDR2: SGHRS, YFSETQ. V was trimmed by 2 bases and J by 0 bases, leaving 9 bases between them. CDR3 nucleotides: TGCGCCAGCAGCTTTGGGGCAGGCTCCTACGAGCAGTACTTC. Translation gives CASSFGAGSYEQYF.

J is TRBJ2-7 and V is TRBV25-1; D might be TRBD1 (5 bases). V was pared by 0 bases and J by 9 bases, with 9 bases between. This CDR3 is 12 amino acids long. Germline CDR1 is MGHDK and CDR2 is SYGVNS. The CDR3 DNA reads TGTGCCAGCAGTGAATATAAAGGGGTGCAGTACTTC. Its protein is CASSEYKGVQYF.

The CDR3 DNA is TGTGCCAGCTCACTCCTTATTACGGGGGATACGCAGTATTTT. Amino acid sequence: CASSLLITGDTQYF. The chain links TRBV18 to TRBJ2-3, with D perhaps matching TRBD2 (5 bases). Looked up from germline, CDR1 is KGHSH and CDR2 is LQKENI. The CDR3 runs to 14 residues. V lost 4 bases and J 6 bases, leaving 14 bases between the germline ends.

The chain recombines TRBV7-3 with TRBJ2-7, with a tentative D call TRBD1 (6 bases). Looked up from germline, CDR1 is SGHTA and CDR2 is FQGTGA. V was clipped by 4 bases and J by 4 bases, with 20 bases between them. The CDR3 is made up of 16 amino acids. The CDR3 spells CASSSGGQAPTYEQYF. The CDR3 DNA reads TGTGCCAGCAGCTCTGGGGGACAAGCACCAACTTACGAGCAGTACTTC.

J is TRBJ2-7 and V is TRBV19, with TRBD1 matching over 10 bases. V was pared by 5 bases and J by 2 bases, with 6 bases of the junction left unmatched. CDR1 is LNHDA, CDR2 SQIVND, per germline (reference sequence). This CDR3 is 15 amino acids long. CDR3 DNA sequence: TGTGCCAGTAGTTCCCGGGACAGGGGACCCTACGAGCAGTACTTC. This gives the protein CASSSRDRGPYEQYF.

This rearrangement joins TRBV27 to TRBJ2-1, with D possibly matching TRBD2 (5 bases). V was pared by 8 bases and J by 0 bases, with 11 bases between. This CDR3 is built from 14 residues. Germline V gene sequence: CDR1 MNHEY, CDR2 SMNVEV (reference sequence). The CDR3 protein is CASGGGSSYNEQFF. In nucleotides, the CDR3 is TGTGCCAGCGGAGGCGGTAGCTCCTACAATGAGCAGTTCTTC.